This TCR beta chain was recovered during a study of T-cell memory formation after mild COVID-19. Study as a whole: The study found TCR clusters largely donor specific.

This clonotype was observed at least ten times. TCRdb re-called the 5' RACE reads with MiXCR, one entry per CDR3 protein. Counted here are about 270,000 distinct CDR3 sequences, 15% occurring once; the ten biggest clones make up 2.1%. With 2 bases removed from V and 2 bases from J, the gap between germline ends came to 9 bases. This CDR3 is 15 amino acids long. The germline V gene encodes CDR1 ENHRY and CDR2 SYGVKD. The chain has TRBV10-3 and TRBJ2-2; D ambiguous. Source material: PBMCs or a T cell subset sorted from them (not recorded which). This TCR derives from an adult woman who had mild COVID-19 (a few samples of this study predate the infection). Cell type and time point are not known. CDR3 DNA sequence: TGTGCCATCAGTGAGGAGACACCCAACACCGGGGAGCTGTTTTTT. It translates to CAISEETPNTGELFF.